The 6 T cell receptor beta chains below come from one sample, sequenced in a study of T cell clones after liver transplantation. This table comes from immunoSEQ multiplex PCR, and its TCRdb copy is limited to in-frame clones, with some not included. The sample yields 55,000 to 75,000 clones, less than 85% seen once. The starting material was CD4+ T cells from blood, obtained at the approximately 15-month timepoint. All receptors come from a human patient who received a liver transplant. Among the T cells, some may be from the graft donor.

This clone was recorded once. V usage is TRBV7-8 and J usage is TRBJ2-1; 12 bases are shared with TRBD2. V lost 2 bases and J lost 15; bases outside the gene matches: 8. CDR3 size: 14 residues. Germline V gene data show CDR1 as SGHVS and CDR2 as FQNEAQ. The CDR3, as DNA: TGTGCCAGCAGCTTAAGGACTAGCGGGGTCGTAGTGTTCTTC. Translation: CASSLRTSGVVVFF.

This clone was picked up a small number of times. This chain joins TRBV14 and TRBJ1-6; D gene unclear. CDR1 is SGHDN and CDR2 is FVKESK in the germline V gene. V was trimmed by 1 base and J by 8 bases, leaving 12 bases between them. This CDR3 has 15 amino acids. CDR3 sequence reads: CASSQVKGRDSPLHF. The DNA of the CDR3 is TGTGCCAGCAGCCAAGTTAAGGGAAGGGATTCACCCCTCCACTTT.

The chain uses TRBV6-5 and TRBJ1-3; TRBD1 agrees at 9 bases. Germline V CDR1 and CDR2: MNHEY, SVGAGI. V lost 2 bases and J lost 2; bases outside the gene matches: 4. The CDR3 has 16 residues. CDR3 sequence (DNA): TGTGCCAGCAGTTACGGGACAGGGCTTCCTGGAAACACCATATATTTT. It specifies CASSYGTGLPGNTIYF.

On this clone: One junction end disagrees with the germline gene, perhaps due to a read error. The chain combines TRBV7-7 with TRBJ2-1; TRBD1 is a possible D gene (5 bases). This CDR3 is 14 amino acids long. Looked up from germline, CDR1 is SSHAT and CDR2 is FNYEAQ (reference sequence). The CDR3 here is CASSFRERTTEQFF. The CDR3 DNA is TGTGCTAGCAGCTTCAGGGAAAGGACAACTGAGCAGTTCTTC.

This clone was recorded a few times. The CDR3 DNA reads as TGTGCCAGCAGTGTGGGACAGGGACAGGCCGAGCAGTACTTC. This encodes CASSVGQGQAEQYF. The rearrangement joins TRBV28 to TRBJ2-7; 9 positions agree with TRBD1. Per the germline V gene, CDR1 is MDHEN and CDR2 is SYDVKM. The V gene end was trimmed by 5 bases and the J gene end by 6 bases; junction bases not matched to a gene: 8. There are 14 residues in the CDR3.

This rearrangement joins TRBV6-1 to TRBJ1-5, with unresolved D. Per the germline V gene, CDR1 is MNHNS and CDR2 is SASEGT. The CDR3 totals 15 residues. The V gene lost 7 bases and the J gene lost 2 bases, with 15 bases spanning the gap. Here the CDR3 DNA reads TGTGCCAGCACATCAGGCCCCCCGGGCAATCAGCCCCAGCATTTT. Its translation is CASTSGPPGNQPQHF.